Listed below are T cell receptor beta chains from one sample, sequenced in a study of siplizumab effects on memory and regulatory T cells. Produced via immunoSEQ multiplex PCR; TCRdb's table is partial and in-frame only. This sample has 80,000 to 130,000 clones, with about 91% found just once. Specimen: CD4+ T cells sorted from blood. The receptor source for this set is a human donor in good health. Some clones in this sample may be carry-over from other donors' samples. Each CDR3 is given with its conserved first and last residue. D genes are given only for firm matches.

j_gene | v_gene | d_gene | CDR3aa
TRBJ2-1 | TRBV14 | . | CASNTRVYNEQFF
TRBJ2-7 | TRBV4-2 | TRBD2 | CASSQAMASGNTYEQYF
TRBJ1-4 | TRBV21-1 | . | CASSPSAQMDEKLFF
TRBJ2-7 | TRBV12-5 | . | CASGLVMGQTYEQYF
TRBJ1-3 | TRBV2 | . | CASTLSRAAGNTIYF
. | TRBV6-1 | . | CASSEALPHEQYF
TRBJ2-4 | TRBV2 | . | CASRKLRVGKNIQYF
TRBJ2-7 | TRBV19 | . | CASSIRWGSYEQYF
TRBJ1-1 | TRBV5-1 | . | CASSLETGDGDTEAFF
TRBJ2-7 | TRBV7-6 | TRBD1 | CASSPQGAGVSYEQYF
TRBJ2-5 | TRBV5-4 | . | CASSLGMVRSGGTQYF
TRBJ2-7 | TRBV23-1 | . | CASSLDRTFSRLGTITLHEQYF
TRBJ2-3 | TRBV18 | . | CASSPQTGDTQYF
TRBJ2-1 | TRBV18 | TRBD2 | CASSPPGLAGAEQFF
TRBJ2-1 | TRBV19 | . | CASSPGSYNEQFF
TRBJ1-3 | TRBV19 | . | CASSPTFRSSGNTIYF
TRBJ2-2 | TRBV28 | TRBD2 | CASSLLGLAGGDANTGELFF
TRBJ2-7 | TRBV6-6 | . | CASSPTWSHYEQYF
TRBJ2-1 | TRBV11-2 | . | CASSSMGLANEQFF
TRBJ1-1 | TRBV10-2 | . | CASSFNTEAFF
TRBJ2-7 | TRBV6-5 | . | CASATDGAAYEQYF